This TCR beta chain was documented in a study of regulatory T cells in long-lasting Graves disease. Time point specified: newly diagnosed GD, antithyroid drugs for less than 3 months. Extracted PBMC RNA gave rise to the TCR library. This clonotype has a count of ten or more. With iRepertoire HTBI primers and Arm-PCR of CDR3 regions, TCR beta libraries were built. MiXCR was run by TCRdb on the multiplex PCR reads, yielding one entry per CDR3 protein. The sample has under 450,000 distinct CDR3 sequences; about 11% are singletons. The CDR3 covers 14 residues. The V gene's germline CDR1 is MNHNS and CDR2 SASEGT. Trimming cost V 6 bases and J 0 bases, with 11 bases left between them. The same sample was also studied in work on T cells in Graves' hyperthyroidism and ophthalmopathy.

This chain connects TRBV6-1 to TRBJ1-1, with D possibly TRBD1 on 5 matching bases. This receptor was obtained from a woman aged 18-30 years with Graves disease. Sequences were derived from peripheral blood mononuclear cells (PBMCs), sampled at new diagnosis, from a patient treated with antithyroid drugs. The CDR3 is CASSFAGLNTEAFF. In nucleotides, the CDR3 is TGTGCCAGCAGCTTTGCGGGGCTGAACACTGAAGCTTTCTTT.